The clone carrying this T cell receptor (beta chain) was counted ten times or more. The data belong to a study of Graves' ophthalmopathy and Graves' hyperthyroidism. Study-wide context: Stable hyperthyroidism meant no ophthalmopathy within 18 months of follow-up.

Amplified TCR beta CDR3 regions were obtained using RNA transcripts as template. RT-PCR in the first round used HTBI primers; a second-round multiplex PCR followed. TCRdb reanalysed the multiplex PCR reads using MiXCR and keeps one entry per CDR3 protein. The sample has over a million distinct CDR3 sequences; roughly 35% are singletons. Germline lookup yields CDR1 SGHTS and CDR2 YDEGEE. V lost 9 bases, J lost 3 bases, and 9 bases lay in between. This CDR3 region has 12 residues. The TCR was taken from an adult man with Graves' hyperthyroidism. Source material: peripheral blood or thyroid tissue (not recorded which). This chain joins TRBV5-8 and TRBJ2-2, with D unclear. CDR3 region: CATGPHTGELFF. Here the CDR3 DNA reads TGTGCCACAGGACCGCACACCGGGGAGCTGTTTTTT.